These T cell receptor beta chains were read from a single sample in a study of identical twins. Using its own MiXCR run on the 5' RACE reads, TCRdb lists one record per CDR3 protein. The sample consists of more than 600,000 distinct CDR3 sequences, roughly 20% of them appearing once. The sample was also linked to a second study, of T cells expressing NK-cell markers.

Sequenced material: PBMCs. The receptors originated from a woman in her late teens or twenties in good health. CDR3s include the opening cysteine and the closing phenylalanine or tryptophan. A D gene is named only where the DNA matches it firmly. Part of the rows lack a size; the others show once, few, many or a class for expanded clones.

TRBV12-3/TRBV12-4	TRBD1	TRBJ2-2	NA	CASREGQEVSGELFF	TGTGCCAGCAGGGAGGGACAGGAGGTCTCCGGGGAGCTGTTTTTT
TRBV18	NA	TRBJ1-1	NA	CASSPDRGPNTEAFF	TGTGCCAGCTCACCAGACCGGGGGCCGAACACTGAAGCTTTCTTT
TRBV12-3/TRBV12-4	NA	TRBJ1-2	NA	CASSSNTGYTF	TGTGCCAGCAGTTCCAACACGGGCTACACCTTC
TRBV20-1	NA	TRBJ2-1	few	CSASGSTHNEQFF	TGCAGTGCTAGCGGGAGCACCCACAATGAGCAGTTCTTC
TRBV21-1	NA	TRBJ2-7	NA	CAGPLPGQGSSYEQYF	TGTGCCGGTCCATTACCGGGACAGGGAAGCTCCTACGAGCAGTACTTC
TRBV6-5	TRBD1	TRBJ1-2	NA	CASSYLGTGNYGYTF	TGTGCCAGCAGTTACTTGGGGACAGGGAACTATGGCTACACCTTC
TRBV15	NA	TRBJ1-4	NA	CATSRDTPGIGEKLFF	TGTGCCACCAGCAGAGATACCCCCGGAATCGGCGAAAAACTGTTTTTT
TRBV24-1	NA	TRBJ2-3	NA	CATMGTYTDTQYF	TGTGCCACCATGGGGACTTACACAGATACGCAGTATTTT
TRBV6-2/TRBV6-3	TRBD2	TRBJ2-1	NA	CASSYSGLAGVRSYNEQFF	TGTGCCAGCAGTTACTCCGGACTAGCGGGAGTGAGATCCTACAATGAGCAGTTCTTC
TRBV6-1	TRBD1	TRBJ2-3	NA	CASSGGQGHTDTQYF	TGTGCCAGCAGTGGGGGACAGGGGCACACAGATACGCAGTATTTT
TRBV27	TRBD2	TRBJ2-1	NA	CASSNGLAGGPYNEQFF	TGTGCCAGCAGTAACGGACTAGCGGGGGGGCCCTACAATGAGCAGTTCTTC
TRBV7-9	TRBD1	TRBJ1-4	NA	CASSLIGTAKNEKLFF	TGTGCCAGCAGCTTAATTGGGACAGCCAAGAATGAAAAACTGTTTTTT
TRBV5-1	NA	TRBJ2-5	few	CASSLFRQQETQYF	TGCGCCAGCAGCTTGTTTCGACAGCAAGAGACCCAGTACTTC
TRBV4-1	NA	TRBJ2-1	few	CASARRGLDNEQFF	TGCGCCAGCGCTCGTCGGGGACTCGACAATGAGCAGTTCTTC
TRBV3-1	NA	TRBJ2-1	few	CASSQVWGEQFF	TGTGCCAGCAGCCAAGTCTGGGGTGAGCAGTTCTTC
TRBV12-3/TRBV12-4	NA	TRBJ1-2	NA	CASSRQLSYGYTF	TGTGCCAGCAGCAGACAGCTGAGCTATGGCTACACCTTC
TRBV5-1	NA	TRBJ2-1	few	CASRSNLGDEQFF	TGCGCCAGCAGATCGAATTTAGGCGATGAGCAGTTCTTC
TRBV20-1	NA	TRBJ1-6	NA	CSASGGPPGSPLHF	TGCAGTGCTAGCGGGGGCCCGCCTGGTTCACCCCTCCACTTT
TRBV20-1	TRBD2	TRBJ2-2	few	CSARDGTTTGELFF	TGCAGTGCTAGAGATGGGACTACAACCGGGGAGCTGTTTTTT
TRBV20-1	NA	TRBJ1-6	few	CSARSGQGFNSPLHF	TGCAGTGCTAGATCAGGGCAGGGGTTTAATTCACCCCTCCACTTT
TRBV6-1	NA	TRBJ1-5	many	CASSERIASNQPQHF	TGTGCCAGCAGTGAACGAATTGCTAGCAATCAGCCCCAGCATTTT
TRBV27	TRBD2	TRBJ2-7	NA	CASSSSSGRDSYEQYF	TGTGCCAGCAGTTCCTCTAGCGGGAGAGACTCCTACGAGCAGTACTTC
TRBV9	TRBD1	TRBJ2-7	NA	CASSATQGPIYEQYF	TGTGCCAGCAGCGCGACACAGGGGCCCATCTACGAGCAGTACTTC
TRBV2	NA	TRBJ2-6	NA	CATKTGSFSGANVLTF	TGTGCCACCAAGACAGGAAGTTTCTCTGGGGCCAACGTCCTGACTTTC
TRBV12-3/TRBV12-4	NA	TRBJ1-4	NA	CASSFGAFEKLFF	TGTGCCAGCAGTTTCGGGGCCTTTGAAAAACTGTTTTTT
TRBV6-2/TRBV6-3	NA	TRBJ1-2	NA	CASSSPPENDYGYTF	TGTGCCAGCAGTTCGCCCCCCGAGAATGATTATGGCTACACCTTC